Presented here are 3 T cell receptor beta chains from one specimen sequenced in a study of response to subunit inactivated influenza vaccine (dated by TCRdb to the late 2010s). Preparation of the library involved RT-PCR. The instrument was an Illumina HiSeq 2500. TCRdb passed the public sequencing reads through fastp at Q25 and MiXCR, retaining productive beta sequences. Each entry merges the rows of one CDR3 protein and shows their most common DNA and genes. This sample has some 850,000 distinct CDR3 sequences in its table, and roughly 20% of those were observed once. 9.5% to 13% of the sample belongs to the ten largest clones. This specimen was PBMCs from blood, taken 5 to 6 days after vaccination. All receptors come from a man aged 45-65 years who received an inactivated influenza vaccine. Donor details come from another sample of the same person, matched by shared clones.

This clonotype came up a few times. The V call is TRBV10-3, the J call TRBJ1-6; maybe TRBD1 (5 bases). CDR1 and CDR2 from the germline V gene are ENHRY and SYGVKD. The V and J ends lost 0 bases and 9 bases respectively, with 6 bases between them. The CDR3 loop spans 13 amino acids. The CDR3 is CAISESQGSPLHF. Written as DNA, the CDR3 is TGTGCCATCAGTGAGTCGCAGGGTTCACCCCTCCACTTT.

This clonotype was seen only a few times. CDR3 sequence: CASSGDRADTQYF. Here the CDR3 DNA reads TGTGCCAGCAGCGGAGACAGGGCAGATACGCAGTATTTT. This chain uses TRBV7-9 with TRBJ2-3; 7 nucleotides agree with TRBD1. CDR3 size: 13 residues. The germline V gene has CDR1 SEHNR and CDR2 FQNEAQ (reference sequence). V lost 5 bases to trimming and J lost 4 bases; unmatched junction nucleotides: 3.

At least ten counts were recorded for this clonotype. The chain carries TRBV20-1 and TRBJ2-4; TRBD2 agrees at 11 bases. Germline CDR1 is DFQATT and CDR2 is SNEGSKA (reference sequence). Trimming at V came to 6 bases and at J to 7 bases, leaving 11 bases not matched to a gene. The CDR3 covers 15 residues. The CDR3 region has the DNA TGCAGTGCCAACTTAGCGGGAGGGCCGCAGAACATTCAGTACTTC. This encodes CSANLAGGPQNIQYF.